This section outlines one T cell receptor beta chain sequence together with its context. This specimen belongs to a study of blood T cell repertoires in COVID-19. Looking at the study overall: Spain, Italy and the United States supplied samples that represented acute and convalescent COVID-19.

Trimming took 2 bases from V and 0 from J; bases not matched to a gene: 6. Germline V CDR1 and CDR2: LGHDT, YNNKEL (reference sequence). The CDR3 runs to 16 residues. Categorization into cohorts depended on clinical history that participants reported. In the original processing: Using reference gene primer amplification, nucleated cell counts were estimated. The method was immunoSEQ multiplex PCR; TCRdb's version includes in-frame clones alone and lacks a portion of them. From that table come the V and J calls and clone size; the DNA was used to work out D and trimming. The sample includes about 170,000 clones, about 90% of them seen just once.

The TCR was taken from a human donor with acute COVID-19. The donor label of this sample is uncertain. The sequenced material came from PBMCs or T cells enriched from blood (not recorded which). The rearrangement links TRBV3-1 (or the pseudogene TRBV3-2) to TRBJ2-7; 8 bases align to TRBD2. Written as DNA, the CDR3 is TGTGCCAGCAGCCAACCAACTAGCGGCGACTCCTACGAGCAGTACTTC. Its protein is CASSQPTSGDSYEQYF.